These T cell receptor beta chains were read from a single sample in a study of blood T cell repertoires in COVID-19. Measured with immunoSEQ multiplex PCR; TCRdb has only the in-frame clones, and not every one. The sample carries about 270,000 clones, more than 70% recorded once. The sequenced sample was PBMCs or T cells enriched from blood (not recorded which). Receptor source: a woman in her fifties or sixties in a cohort exposed to, infected with or recovered from COVID-19 (not recorded which). Each CDR3 is given with its conserved first and last residue. The D gene is left open where the match is weak. Part of the rows lack a size; the others show once, few, many or a class for expanded clones.

V gene,J gene,clone size,D gene,CDR3 protein,CDR3 DNA
TRBV19,TRBJ1-5,NA,NA,CASSILGGRVQPQHF,TGTGCCAGTAGTATACTGGGTGGGCGGGTTCAGCCCCAGCATTTT
TRBV28,TRBJ1-2,NA,NA,CASNQATYGYTF,TGTGCCAGCAATCAGGCGACATATGGCTACACCTTC
TRBV7-2,TRBJ2-5,NA,TRBD2,CASSYSSGSETQYF,TGTGCCAGCAGCTATAGTAGCGGGAGTGAAACCCAGTACTTC
TRBV21-1,TRBJ2-3,NA,NA,CASLFGRDSTDTQYF,TGTGCCAGCCTCTTCGGGAGGGATAGCACAGATACGCAGTATTTT
TRBV18,TRBJ2-7,NA,NA,CASSPNRDLDEQYF,TGTGCCAGCTCACCTAACAGGGATCTCGACGAGCAGTACTTC
TRBV28,TRBJ2-6,once,NA,CASSLVPDSSGANVLTF,TGTGCCAGCAGTTTAGTGCCAGATTCCTCTGGGGCCAACGTCCTGACTTTC
TRBV20-1,TRBJ2-2,NA,NA,CSASKSGLGGTGELFF,TGCAGTGCTAGTAAATCCGGCCTAGGGGGTACCGGGGAGCTGTTTTTT
TRBV9,TRBJ2-3,NA,NA,CASSVYPGFSTDTQYF,TGTGCCAGCAGCGTATATCCGGGTTTCAGCACAGATACGCAGTATTTT
TRBV5-1,TRBJ2-5,NA,NA,CASMEGGETQYF,TGCGCCAGCATGGAGGGTGGAGAGACCCAGTACTTC
TRBV28,TRBJ1-5,NA,TRBD1,CASSLAGQGGQQPQHF,TGTGCCAGCAGTTTGGCAGGACAGGGGGGTCAGCAGCCCCAGCATTTT
TRBV13,TRBJ2-2,few,TRBD1,CASSRRTGGIGELFF,TGTGCCAGCAGCAGACGGACAGGGGGCATCGGGGAGCTGTTTTTT
TRBV4-2,TRBJ2-1,NA,TRBD2,CASSQPGLAAYNEQFF,TGTGCCAGCAGCCAACCCGGACTAGCGGCCTACAATGAGCAGTTCTTC
TRBV7-3,TRBJ2-3,NA,NA,CASSLQPSRITDTQYF,TGTGCCAGCAGCTTACAGCCTAGTCGGATCACAGATACGCAGTATTTT
TRBV19,TRBJ1-2,NA,NA,CASSIGPQGYGYTF,TGTGCCAGTAGTATCGGACCCCAGGGGTATGGCTACACCTTC
TRBV24-1,TRBJ2-3,once,NA,CATSDLGQSSTDTQYF,TGTGCCACCAGTGACCTCGGACAGTCTAGCACAGATACGCAGTATTTT
TRBV25-1,TRBJ1-1,NA,NA,CASSEWGTPNTEAFF,TGTGCCAGCAGTGAATGGGGGACACCTAACACTGAAGCTTTCTTT
TRBV9,TRBJ1-3,NA,NA,CASSVGNLKGVSGNTIYF,TGTGCCAGCAGCGTAGGGAACCTTAAGGGGGTGTCGGGAAACACCATATATTTT
TRBV7-2,TRBJ2-3,NA,TRBD2,CASGGAGSSGYTQYF,TGTGCCAGTGGAGGAGCGGGGAGTTCAGGGTATACGCAGTATTTT
TRBV18,TRBJ2-1,NA,TRBD2,CASSPPGTSASRKEQFF,TGTGCCAGCTCACCTCCTGGGACTAGCGCTAGCCGAAAGGAGCAGTTCTTC
TRBV11-2,TRBJ2-5,NA,TRBD1,CASSSITGQDKMGPQYF,TGTGCCAGCAGCTCGATAACTGGACAGGACAAAATGGGACCCCAGTACTTC
TRBV30,TRBJ1-2,NA,NA,CAWSVLGSDYGYTF,TGTGCCTGGAGTGTACTAGGGTCGGACTATGGCTACACCTTC
TRBV9,TRBJ2-3,NA,TRBD2,CASSVGGASGRAALTDTQYF,TGTGCCAGCAGCGTAGGAGGGGCTAGCGGGAGGGCCGCCCTCACAGATACGCAGTATTTT
TRBV18,TRBJ2-5,NA,NA,CASSPFDRFETQYF,TGTGCCAGCTCACCCTTCGATCGGTTTGAGACCCAGTACTTC
TRBV5-1,TRBJ2-7,few,TRBD1,CASGAAGGREQYF,TGCGCCAGCGGGGCGGCAGGGGGCCGCGAGCAGTACTTC